Below are 30 T cell receptor beta chains sequenced from a single sample in a study. TCRdb reprocessed the 5' RACE reads via MiXCR and lists one record per CDR3 protein. Altogether tens of thousands of distinct CDR3 sequences are present, about 28% being singletons, with the ten largest covering approximately 2.2%. The sorted Tregs were CD4+CD25+CD127-/low cells. The sample comprised tumor-infiltrating Tregs sorted from the breast tumor. The receptors derive from a female donor with breast cancer.

The chain uses TRBV5-6 and TRBJ1-6, with D unclear. CDR1 and CDR2 (germline): SGHDT, YYEEEE. Trimming took off 2 bases at V and 11 bases at J, with 8 bases between the two ends. The CDR3 has 12 amino acids. In DNA, the CDR3 is TGTGCCAGCAGCTTTGGTCGACCACCCCTCCACTTT. It encodes CASSFGRPPLHF.

V usage is TRBV13 and J usage is TRBJ2-7; the D gene is possibly TRBD2 (5 bases). Germline lookup yields CDR1 PRHDT and CDR2 FYEKMQ (reference sequence). V lost 4 bases and J lost 9, with 13 bases in between. This CDR3 comprises 12 residues. The CDR3 is CASSWTCALQYF. The CDR3 bases are TGTGCCAGCAGCTGGACTTGCGCTTTGCAGTACTTC.

The chain couples TRBV21-1 to TRBJ2-3; the table's D call, TRBD1, was not checked against the DNA. TRBV21-1 constitutes a pseudogene. The CDR3 totals 17 residues. CDR3 DNA sequence: TGTGCCAGCGGCAATCTCCGGGACGCTGGTAGCTCAGATACGCAGTATTTT. Translation: CASGNLRDAGSSDTQYF.

A word on this clonotype: Here the CDR3 omits its conserved ending phenylalanine or tryptophan, so a read error is the likely source. The V and J genes are TRBV7-9 and TRBJ2-1, with 13 nucleotides matching TRBD2. The CDR3 runs to 17 residues. Germline V CDR1 and CDR2: SEHNR, FQNEAQ (reference sequence). V lost 5 bases to trimming and J lost 3 bases; unmatched junction nucleotides: 7. The CDR3 DNA sequence: TGTGCCAGCAGCGCCCGGACTAGCGGGAGTTTCTACAATGAGCAGTTCCTC. The encoded protein is CASSARTSGSFYNEQFL.

The CDR3 region is CASKVRGSSYEQYF. The CDR3 DNA reads TGTGCCAGTAAAGTTAGGGGGAGCTCCTACGAGCAGTACTTC. The rearrangement links TRBV19 to TRBJ2-7; perhaps TRBD1 as D (6 bases). The germline V gene encodes CDR1 LNHDA and CDR2 SQIVND (reference sequence). Trimming left V 7 bases short and J 0 bases short, with 13 bases between. The CDR3 runs 14 residues. Looking up the rest from reference TRBV19 and TRBJ2-7 gives the full variable domain: DGGITQSPKYLFRKEGQNVTLSCEQNLNHDAMYWYRQDPGQGLRLIYYSQIVNDFQKGDIAEGYSVSREKKESFPLTVTSAQKNPTAFYLCASKVRGSSYEQYFGPGTRLTVT.

The J gene is TRBJ2-5, the V gene TRBV6-1; 8 nucleotides match TRBD1. The CDR3 is 14 residues long. CDR1 and CDR2 (germline): MNHNS, SASEGT. With V trimmed by 8 bases and J by 4 bases, 9 bases remained unmatched. The CDR3: CASLFSQGAETQYF. In nucleotides, the CDR3 is TGTGCCAGCCTATTCAGCCAGGGGGCAGAGACCCAGTACTTC.

J is TRBJ2-7 and V is TRBV29-1; D not resolved. V was clipped by 2 bases and J by 3 bases, with 11 bases between them. The germline V gene encodes CDR1 SQVTM and CDR2 ANQGSEA. The CDR3 totals 13 residues. The CDR3 region has the DNA TGCAGCGTTGAATCCAAGGTGGGCTACGAGCAGTACTTC. Amino acids: CSVESKVGYEQYF.

A word on this clonotype: A read error may be the cause here, since a much bigger clone is one base away. CDR3 loop: CASNQDPGTNYGYTF. CDR3 DNA sequence: TGCGCCAGCAACCAAGACCCCGGGACTAACTATGGCTACACCTTC. The chain combines TRBV4-1 with TRBJ1-2; D unresolved. The CDR3 is 15 amino acids. Germline lookup yields CDR1 MGHRA and CDR2 YSYEKL.

This clonotype was found a few times. This chain links TRBV20-1 with TRBJ2-4; D remains ambiguous. From germline, CDR1 is DFQATT and CDR2 SNEGSKA (reference sequence). The CDR3 is made up of 14 amino acids. Trimming removed 1 base from V and 0 bases from J, with 7 bases in between. CDR3 in amino acids: CSARAAIAKNIQYF. CDR3 in DNA: TGCAGTGCTAGAGCGGCCATAGCCAAAAACATTCAGTACTTC.

This clonotype was counted ten times or more. The chain combines TRBV5-1 with TRBJ2-3; 7 positions agree with TRBD2. Germline lookup yields CDR1 SGHRS and CDR2 YFSETQ. V shed 4 bases and J 0 bases; nucleotides not matched to a gene: 11. The CDR3 covers 17 residues. The CDR3 sequence is CASSPRGQRGSTDTQYF. The CDR3 bases are TGCGCCAGCAGCCCGAGGGGCCAGCGGGGAAGCACAGATACGCAGTATTTT.

The CDR3 spells CASSSTLLVSGIQETQYF. The CDR3 DNA is TGTGCCAGCAGCTCCACACTGCTGGTATCGGGGATACAAGAGACCCAGTACTTC. The rearrangement links TRBV7-2 to TRBJ2-5, with a possible D match to TRBD2 (5 bases). The CDR3 spans 18 residues. Trimming took 4 bases from V and 2 from J, leaving 23 bases between them. Per the germline V gene, CDR1 is SGHTA and CDR2 is FQGNSA.

Details on this clonotype: At one end the junction does not follow the germline gene, possibly because of a read error. The J gene is TRBJ1-1, the V gene TRBV6-6; 7 nucleotides align to TRBD1. There are 14 residues in the CDR3. Germline V lookup: CDR1 MNHNY, CDR2 SVGAGI (reference sequence). The CDR3 DNA sequence: TGTGCCAGCAGTTTACTACAGGGGAGCACTGAAGCTTCCTTT. Translated: CASSLLQGSTEASF.

This clonotype has just a few counts. The gene calls are TRBV4-1 and TRBJ1-5; 12 bases align to TRBD1. After removal of 3 bases from V and 7 bases from J, the junction contained 7 bases not matched to a gene. The CDR3 contains 16 residues. CDR1 and CDR2 (germline): MGHRA, YSYEKL. CDR3 nucleotide sequence: TGCGCCAGCAGCCAGGGACAGGGGGCGGCTGGACAGCCCCAGCATTTT. Amino acid sequence: CASSQGQGAAGQPQHF.

This clonotype was counted many times. This sequence joins TRBV11-1 and TRBJ2-1, with TRBD2 identical over 8 bases. V shed 3 bases and J 5 bases; nucleotides not matched to a gene: 3. Germline V gene sequence: CDR1 SGHAT, CDR2 FQDESV (reference sequence). This CDR3 is built from 14 residues. CDR3 sequence reads: CASSFLAGNNEQFF. In nucleotides, the CDR3 is TGTGCCAGCAGCTTTTTAGCGGGAAACAATGAGCAGTTCTTC.

The chain links TRBV15 to TRBJ1-1, with a possible D match to TRBD1 (5 bases). The CDR3 is 16 residues long. Between the trimmed V and J ends, which lost 3 bases and 4 bases, there was a span of 18 bases. Germline V gene data show CDR1 as LNHNV and CDR2 as YYDKDF (reference sequence). The CDR3 DNA follows: TGTGCCACCAGCAGTGCTATCCTGGTCGGGGGCACTGAAGCTTTCTTT. This translates into CATSSAILVGGTEAFF.

This clonotype was counted only a few times. The J gene is TRBJ2-5, the V gene TRBV5-6; no firm D call. Germline loops: CDR1 SGHDT, CDR2 YYEEEE. V lost 4 bases and J lost 2, with 21 bases in between. The CDR3 contains 17 residues. CDR3 in amino acids: CASSPFRPRKVQETQYF. The CDR3 DNA follows: TGTGCCAGCAGCCCCTTTCGGCCAAGGAAGGTGCAAGAGACCCAGTACTTC.

The rearrangement joins TRBV20-1 to TRBJ1-1, with D possibly TRBD1 on 5 matching bases. The germline V gene has CDR1 DFQATT and CDR2 SNEGSKA (reference sequence). This CDR3 contains 14 residues. Trimming removed 2 bases from V and 2 bases from J, with 12 bases in between. The CDR3 here is CSARTDGQNTEAFF. The DNA of the CDR3 is TGCAGTGCTAGAACGGACGGACAAAACACTGAAGCTTTCTTT.

This clonotype occurred many times. The chain links TRBV5-1 to TRBJ2-1, with 8 bases identical to TRBD2. J lost 13 bases, V lost 4 bases, and 7 bases had no gene match. The CDR3 runs to 12 residues. Germline CDR1 reads SGHRS; CDR2 reads YFSETQ. CDR3 region: CASSPPGTSQFF. CDR3 bases: TGCGCCAGCAGCCCCCCGGGGACTAGTCAGTTCTTC.

This clonotype was found many times. This chain links TRBV10-3 with TRBJ2-3; 12 nucleotides agree with TRBD2. Unmatched junction bases numbered 7, after V lost 3 bases and J lost 3 bases. CDR1 and CDR2 (germline): ENHRY, SYGVKD. This CDR3 comprises 17 residues. CDR3 sequence reads: CAISEGLAGSPTDTQYF. The CDR3 region has the DNA TGTGCCATCAGTGAAGGACTAGCGGGGAGTCCAACAGATACGCAGTATTTT.

This clonotype has only a few counts. This chain connects TRBV5-6 to TRBJ2-1; D may be TRBD2 (5 bases). The ends were cut back, 4 bases at V and 0 bases at J, with 17 bases in the middle. The germline CDR1 and CDR2 sequences are SGHDT and YYEEEE. The CDR3 is made up of 17 amino acids. CDR3 coding DNA: TGTGCCAGCAGCGAGGATGAAGTAGGGAGCTCCTACAATGAGCAGTTCTTC. It yields the protein CASSEDEVGSSYNEQFF.

The sample holds a few counts of this clonotype. The chain carries TRBV7-8 and TRBJ2-1; 13 bases map to TRBD2. This CDR3 comprises 15 residues. Germline CDR1 reads SGHVS; CDR2 reads FQNEAQ. Trimming at V came to 3 bases and at J to 9 bases, leaving 5 bases not matched to a gene. In DNA form, the CDR3 reads TGTGCCAGCAGCTTGTGGACTAGCGGGGGTGGTGAGCAGTTCTTC. Protein product: CASSLWTSGGGEQFF.

There are many counts of this clonotype. The chain is built from TRBV29-1 and TRBJ1-1, with 8 bases fitting TRBD1. The ends lost 2 bases at V and 4 bases at J; junction bases unmatched: 6. CDR1 SQVTM and CDR2 ANQGSEA come from the germline V gene. This CDR3 contains 14 residues. The CDR3 region is CSVEPTGVLTEAFF. The CDR3 DNA reads TGCAGCGTTGAACCGACAGGGGTTCTCACTGAAGCTTTCTTT.

This clonotype was counted only a few times. The genes are TRBV10-3 and TRBJ1-5; D is ambiguous. This CDR3 comprises 14 residues. V was shortened by 5 bases and J by 3 bases, with 11 bases between the two germline ends. Germline lookup yields CDR1 ENHRY and CDR2 SYGVKD. CDR3 sequence (DNA): TGTGCCATCAGTCGGGGAATCCCCAATCAGCCCCAGCATTTT. Translating gives CAISRGIPNQPQHF.

The chain is built from TRBV20-1 and TRBJ2-5, with 15 bases aligning to TRBD2. In germline, CDR1 is DFQATT, CDR2 SNEGSKA (reference sequence). The CDR3 covers 15 residues. J lost 5 bases, V lost 3 bases, and 4 bases had no gene match. The CDR3 DNA follows: TGCAGTGCTAGTGGGACTAGCGGGAGGCAGGAGACCCAGTACTTC. This translates into CSASGTSGRQETQYF.

Regarding this clonotype: Its ends do not fully match the called genes, so a read error is possible. The V gene is TRBV12-3 or TRBV12-4, the J gene TRBJ2-2; D may be TRBD1 (6 bases). This CDR3 is built from 14 residues. The CDR3 sequence is CASRISGHTAELFF. The CDR3 coding sequence is TGTGCCAGCAGAATTTCGGGACACACCGCGGAGCTGTTTTTT.

In the case of this clonotype: Germline and junction disagree at one end, which may indicate a read error. V and J are TRBV7-7 and TRBJ2-5; D not resolved. There are 13 residues in the CDR3. Germline loops: CDR1 SSHAT, CDR2 FNYEAQ (reference sequence). The CDR3: CASSLDQKETQYF. CDR3 in DNA: TGTGCTAGCAGCCTAGACCAGAAAGAGACCCAGTACTTC.

The CDR3 DNA reads TGTGCCAGCAGCCAAGATTTCAGATCGGGACAAGGTCGGGCTTTCTTT. Translated, it gives CASSQDFRSGQGRAFF. V and J are TRBV4-2 and TRBJ1-1; a possible D gene is TRBD1 (6 bases). The germline gives CDR1 LGHNA, CDR2 YNFKEQ. V dropped 0 bases and J dropped 11 bases, with 22 bases sitting between them. The CDR3 runs 16 residues.

The CDR3 here is CASSLILAGGSYEQYF. The CDR3 bases are TGTGCCAGCAGTTTAATCCTAGCGGGAGGGTCCTACGAGCAGTACTTC. The chain carries TRBV28 and TRBJ2-7, with 12 bases aligning to TRBD2. The V gene end was trimmed by 2 bases and the J gene end by 1 base; junction bases not matched to a gene: 3. Germline CDR1 MDHEN, CDR2 SYDVKM. This CDR3 contains 16 residues.

This clonotype has a handful of counts. V is TRBV10-3 and J is TRBJ2-1, with 10 bases matching TRBD2. CDR1 is ENHRY, CDR2 SYGVKD, per germline. V shed 0 bases and J 6 bases; nucleotides not matched to a gene: 8. CDR3 size: 17 residues. Here the CDR3 reads CAISESVGSGGANEQFF. The CDR3 DNA reads TGTGCCATCAGTGAGTCGGTCGGGAGCGGGGGGGCCAATGAGCAGTTCTTC.

This clonotype was counted ten times or more. The chain joins TRBV10-3 to TRBJ2-7; TRBD1 aligns across 11 bases. CDR3 length equals 14 residues. Losses at the gene ends were 10 bases for V and 3 bases for J; bases not matched to a gene: 8. Germline V gene data show CDR1 as ENHRY and CDR2 as SYGVKD. CDR3 in amino acids: CANSGQGGGYEQYF. CDR3 DNA: TGTGCCAACTCGGGACAGGGGGGAGGCTACGAGCAGTACTTC.